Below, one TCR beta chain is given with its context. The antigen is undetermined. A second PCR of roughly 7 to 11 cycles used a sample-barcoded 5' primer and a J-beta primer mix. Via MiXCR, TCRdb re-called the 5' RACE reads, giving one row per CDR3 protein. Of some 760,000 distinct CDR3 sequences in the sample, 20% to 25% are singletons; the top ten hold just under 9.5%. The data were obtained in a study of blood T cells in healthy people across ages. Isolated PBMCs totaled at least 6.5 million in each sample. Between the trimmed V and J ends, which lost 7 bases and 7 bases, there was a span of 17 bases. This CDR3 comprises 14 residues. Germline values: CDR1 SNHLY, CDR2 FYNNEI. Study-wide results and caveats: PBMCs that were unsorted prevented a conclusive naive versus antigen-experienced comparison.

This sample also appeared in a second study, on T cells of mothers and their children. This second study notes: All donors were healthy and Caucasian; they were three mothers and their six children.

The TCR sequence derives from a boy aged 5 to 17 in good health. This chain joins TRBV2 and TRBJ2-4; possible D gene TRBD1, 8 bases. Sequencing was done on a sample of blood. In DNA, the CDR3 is TGTGCCAGCACGGAAGACAGGGGAGGGAACATTCAGTACTTC. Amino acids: CASTEDRGGNIQYF.